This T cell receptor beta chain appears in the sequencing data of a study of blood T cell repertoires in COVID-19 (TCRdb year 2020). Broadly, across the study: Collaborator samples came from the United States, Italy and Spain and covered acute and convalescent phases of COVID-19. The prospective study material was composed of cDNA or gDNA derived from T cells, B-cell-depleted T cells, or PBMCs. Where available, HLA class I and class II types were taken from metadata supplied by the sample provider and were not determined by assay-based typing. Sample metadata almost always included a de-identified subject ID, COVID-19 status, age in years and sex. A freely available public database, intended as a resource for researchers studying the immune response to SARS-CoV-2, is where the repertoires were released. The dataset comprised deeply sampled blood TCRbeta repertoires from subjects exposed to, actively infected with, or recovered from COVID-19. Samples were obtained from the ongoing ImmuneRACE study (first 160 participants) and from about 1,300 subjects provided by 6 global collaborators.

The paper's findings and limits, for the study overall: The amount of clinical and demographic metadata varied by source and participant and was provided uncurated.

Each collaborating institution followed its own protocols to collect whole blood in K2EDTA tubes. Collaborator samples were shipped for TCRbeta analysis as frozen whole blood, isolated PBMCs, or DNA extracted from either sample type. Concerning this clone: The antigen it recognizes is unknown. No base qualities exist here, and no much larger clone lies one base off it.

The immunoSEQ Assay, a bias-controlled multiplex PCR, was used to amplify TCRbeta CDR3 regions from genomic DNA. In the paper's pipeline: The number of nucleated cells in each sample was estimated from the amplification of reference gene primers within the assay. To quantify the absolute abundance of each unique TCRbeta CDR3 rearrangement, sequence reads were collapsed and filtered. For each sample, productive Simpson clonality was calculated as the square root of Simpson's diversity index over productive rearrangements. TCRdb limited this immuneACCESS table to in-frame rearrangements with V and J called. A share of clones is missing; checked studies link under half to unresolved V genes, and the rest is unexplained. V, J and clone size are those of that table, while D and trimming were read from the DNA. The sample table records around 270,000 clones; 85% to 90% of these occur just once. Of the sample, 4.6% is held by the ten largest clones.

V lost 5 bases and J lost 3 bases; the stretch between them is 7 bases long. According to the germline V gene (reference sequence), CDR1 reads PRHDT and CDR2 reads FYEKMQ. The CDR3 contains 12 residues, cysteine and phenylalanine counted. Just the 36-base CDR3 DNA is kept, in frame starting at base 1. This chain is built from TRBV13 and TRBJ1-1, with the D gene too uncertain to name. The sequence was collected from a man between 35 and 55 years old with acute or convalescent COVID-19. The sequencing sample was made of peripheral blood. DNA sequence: TGTGCCAGCAGCCGTTCGGACACTGAAGCTTTCTTT. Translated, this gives CASSRSDTEAFF.